The rows below give T cell receptor beta chains drawn from one sample of a study of blood T cells in healthy people across ages. TCRdb re-derived calls from the 5' RACE reads in MiXCR, one entry per CDR3 protein. The sample records hundreds of thousands of distinct CDR3 sequences, more than 25% being singletons. In addition, the sample was reused for a study of T cells of mothers and their children.

Sequencing was performed on blood. These receptors all come from a boy younger than 18 in good health. Both conserved end residues are part of each CDR3. Rows may omit the clone size; those that give it use once, few, many or a size class.

clone size: few; J gene: TRBJ1-2; V gene: TRBV20-1; CDR3 protein: CSAREGGTIYGYTF
clone size: -; J gene: TRBJ1-1; V gene: TRBV3-1; CDR3 protein: CASASSAGTFYTEAFF
clone size: -; J gene: -; V gene: TRBV7-3; CDR3 protein: CASSLTYGYEQYF
clone size: few; J gene: TRBJ2-4; V gene: TRBV28; CDR3 protein: CASSWDRGPFENIQYF
clone size: -; J gene: TRBJ1-6; V gene: TRBV9; CDR3 protein: CASSARGSSYNSPPHF
clone size: -; J gene: TRBJ2-1; V gene: TRBV6-4; CDR3 protein: CASSDEGLAYNEQFF
clone size: -; J gene: TRBJ2-1; V gene: TRBV7-9; CDR3 protein: CASSPRQGPSYNEQFF
clone size: -; J gene: TRBJ2-5; V gene: TRBV29-1; CDR3 protein: CSVRGSQETQYF
clone size: many; J gene: TRBJ1-3; V gene: TRBV3-1; CDR3 protein: CASSQPWAPSGNTIYF
clone size: -; J gene: -; V gene: TRBV10-3; CDR3 protein: CAIRGTSNEQFF
clone size: -; J gene: TRBJ2-5; V gene: TRBV5-1; CDR3 protein: CASSFQRDRLETQYF
clone size: -; J gene: -; V gene: TRBV12-3/TRBV12-4; CDR3 protein: CASLRQGKYEQYF
clone size: few; J gene: TRBJ2-5; V gene: TRBV10-3; CDR3 protein: CAISEGDYRGETQYF
clone size: -; J gene: TRBJ1-1; V gene: TRBV11-2; CDR3 protein: CASSTFGGLNTEAFF
clone size: -; J gene: TRBJ1-1; V gene: TRBV7-9; CDR3 protein: CASSLRQGAPNTEAFF
clone size: few; J gene: TRBJ1-1; V gene: TRBV2; CDR3 protein: CATHRGMNTEAFF
clone size: few; J gene: TRBJ1-1; V gene: TRBV7-2; CDR3 protein: CASSLGVYENTEAFF
clone size: -; J gene: -; V gene: TRBV7-6; CDR3 protein: CASSPGSAEQFF
clone size: -; J gene: TRBJ1-6; V gene: TRBV7-9; CDR3 protein: CASSFSSPLHF
clone size: -; J gene: TRBJ1-2; V gene: TRBV2; CDR3 protein: CASRETGNYGYTF
clone size: few; J gene: TRBJ2-5; V gene: TRBV12-3/TRBV12-4; CDR3 protein: CASSLGTSGDSGETQYF
clone size: -; J gene: TRBJ2-7; V gene: TRBV29-1; CDR3 protein: CSVGKDFQQYF
clone size: many; J gene: TRBJ2-5; V gene: TRBV6-1; CDR3 protein: CASSEDRGGETQYF
clone size: -; J gene: TRBJ2-6; V gene: TRBV16; CDR3 protein: CASTGGGLSGANVLTF
clone size: -; J gene: TRBJ1-2; V gene: TRBV12-3/TRBV12-4; CDR3 protein: CASTKQGPWGYTF
clone size: few; J gene: TRBJ2-4; V gene: TRBV2; CDR3 protein: CASSPRGRAVNIQYF
clone size: few; J gene: TRBJ2-1; V gene: TRBV9; CDR3 protein: CASSSYTGADNEQFF
clone size: -; J gene: TRBJ1-6; V gene: TRBV20-1; CDR3 protein: CSAREGDNNSPLHF
clone size: -; J gene: TRBJ2-3; V gene: TRBV24-1; CDR3 protein: CATSDRAGGTDTQYF
clone size: few; J gene: TRBJ2-7; V gene: TRBV5-6; CDR3 protein: CASSYGVDSYEQYF
clone size: -; J gene: TRBJ2-5; V gene: TRBV5-1; CDR3 protein: CASSLMDREDGQYF
clone size: few; J gene: TRBJ2-7; V gene: TRBV18; CDR3 protein: CASSPGGSGVSYEQYF
clone size: -; J gene: TRBJ2-5; V gene: TRBV27; CDR3 protein: CASSLLGRNRGTQYF
clone size: -; J gene: TRBJ2-7; V gene: TRBV3-1; CDR3 protein: CASSLNAGGYEQYF
clone size: -; J gene: TRBJ2-5; V gene: TRBV5-1; CDR3 protein: CASRHGIGGTQETQYF
clone size: -; J gene: TRBJ2-7; V gene: TRBV5-1; CDR3 protein: CASSLEFSGGEQYF
clone size: -; J gene: TRBJ2-1; V gene: TRBV20-1; CDR3 protein: CSARDGQSSYNEQFF